The entry below gives a single TCR beta chain sequence along with its context. Its cognate antigen is unknown. The record originates from a study of vaccination and CD4 T cells after COVID-19. Study information: Median draw time for post-COVID samples was under 120 days post-diagnosis (range 35 to 161).

Sequencing of the DNA from cultured CD4+ T cells was carried out with the Oncomine TCR Beta short-read assay. Using its own MiXCR run on the PCR reads, TCRdb lists one record per CDR3 protein. Of about 19,000 distinct CDR3 sequences listed, under 45% are singletons. The germline V and J ends were trimmed by 5 bases and 1 base, with 11 bases remaining between them. There are 14 residues in the CDR3. In germline, CDR1 is SNHLY, CDR2 FYNNEI. Treatment: approximately 9-day PBMC culture with coronavirus spike peptide pools or control peptides (ViraFEST assay). Whole-study results and caveats: Convalescent patients had a median 86.3% of reactive clones appearing only post-vaccination.

The sequence came from a human donor with COVID-19. V is TRBV2 and J is TRBJ2-5; D possibly corresponds to TRBD2 (6 bases). The sequenced sample was cultured CD4+ T cells from blood. The CDR3 sequence is CASSRAGSQETQYF. In DNA form, the CDR3 reads TGTGCCAGCAGTCGCGCGGGGAGCCAAGAGACCCAGTACTTC.